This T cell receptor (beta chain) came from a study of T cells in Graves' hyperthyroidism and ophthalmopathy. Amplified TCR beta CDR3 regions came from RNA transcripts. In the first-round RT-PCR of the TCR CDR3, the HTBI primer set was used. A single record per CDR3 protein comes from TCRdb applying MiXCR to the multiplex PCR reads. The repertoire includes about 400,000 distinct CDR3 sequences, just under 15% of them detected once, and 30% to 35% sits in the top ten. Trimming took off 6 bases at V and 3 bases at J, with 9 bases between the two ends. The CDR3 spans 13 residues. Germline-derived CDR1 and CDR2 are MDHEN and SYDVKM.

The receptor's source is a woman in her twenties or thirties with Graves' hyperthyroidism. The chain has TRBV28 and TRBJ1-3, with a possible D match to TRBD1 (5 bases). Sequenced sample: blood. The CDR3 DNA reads TGTGCCAGCAGCAGACAGATTGGAAACACCATATATTTT. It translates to CASSRQIGNTIYF.